This passage covers 22 T cell receptor beta chains from one sample sequenced in a study of beta chain features in type 1 diabetes. TCRB transcripts that were expressed got sequenced, as all of the isolated RNA had been reverse transcribed. Profiling relied on immunoSEQ multiplex PCR, and the TCRdb table lists in-frame clones only, not all of them. The profile shows approximately 170,000 clones, 50% to 70% of them singletons. These receptors have no identified antigens. General study findings and limits: Type 1 diabetes patients had TCRB CDR3s that were shorter (moderately but significantly so) in all four CD4+ subsets.

Sequenced sample: naive CD4+ T cells from blood. These receptors were taken from a man younger than 40 with type 1 diabetes.

The chain uses TRBV9 and TRBJ2-3, with D perhaps TRBD1 or TRBD2 (6 bases each). The CDR3 loop spans 16 amino acids. V lost 2 bases and J 0 bases, leaving 13 bases between the germline ends. Germline V gene data show CDR1 as SGDLS and CDR2 as YYNGEE. The CDR3 spells CASSVLPGASTDTQYF. The CDR3 DNA sequence: TGTGCCAGCAGCGTCCTGCCGGGGGCCAGCACAGATACGCAGTATTTT.

The CDR3 DNA reads TGTGCCAGCAGCAGGGGGGACACTTACAATGAGCAGTTCTTC. This translates into CASSRGDTYNEQFF. V is TRBV6-5 and J is TRBJ2-1, with D tentatively TRBD1 (7 bases). V lost 6 bases, J lost 4 bases, and 13 bases lay in between. The CDR3 covers 14 residues. CDR1 is MNHEY and CDR2 is SVGAGI in the germline V gene.

This clone turned up a few times. This chain uses TRBV2 with TRBJ1-4; 8 nucleotides line up with TRBD1. This CDR3 is built from 13 residues. The V and J ends lost 7 bases and 6 bases, in that order; junction bases with no gene match: 4. Germline V CDR1 and CDR2: SNHLY, FYNNEI. CDR3 nucleotides: TGTGCCAGCACAGACAGGGGATATGAAAAACTGTTTTTT. This translates into CASTDRGYEKLFF.

This sequence joins TRBV6-5 and TRBJ2-7; perhaps TRBD1 as D (6 bases). Looked up from germline, CDR1 is MNHEY and CDR2 is SVGAGI. V lost 7 bases to trimming and J lost 1 base, with 14 bases between them. CDR3 size: 14 residues. Written as DNA, the CDR3 is TGTGCCAGCACCCAAAGACAGGAATCCTACGAGCAGTACTTC. Amino acid sequence: CASTQRQESYEQYF.

The V and J genes are TRBV7-2 and TRBJ2-2; possible D gene TRBD1, 5 bases. This CDR3 contains 15 residues. CDR1 is SGHTA and CDR2 is FQGNSA in the germline V gene. Trimming shortened V by 5 bases and J by 5 bases, and 15 bases separated the two germline ends. The DNA of the CDR3 is TGTGCCAGCAGCCCCCAGGGTATGGGAACCGGGGAGCTGTTTTTT. Amino acid sequence: CASSPQGMGTGELFF.

The chain joins TRBV7-2 to TRBJ2-5; D is ambiguous. Germline-derived CDR1 and CDR2 are SGHTA and FQGNSA. The CDR3 has 15 amino acids. The ends were cut back, 3 bases at V and 5 bases at J, with 16 bases in the middle. The CDR3 loop is CASSLTDGFRETQYF. The DNA of the CDR3 is TGTGCCAGCAGCTTGACGGACGGGTTTCGGGAGACCCAGTACTTC.

This clone was observed a few times. The V call is TRBV7-2, the J call TRBJ2-2, with unresolved D. CDR1 and CDR2 from the germline V gene are SGHTA and FQGNSA. Trimming left V 4 bases short and J 7 bases short, with 13 bases between. This CDR3 is 14 amino acids long. The CDR3 DNA follows: TGTGCCAGCAGCTCAGCAGATGGGATCGGGGAGCTGTTTTTT. Translation gives CASSSADGIGELFF.

This sequence joins TRBV15 and TRBJ2-5; tentatively, D is TRBD2 (6 bases). In germline, CDR1 is LNHNV, CDR2 YYDKDF (reference sequence). Between the trimmed V and J ends, which lost 0 bases and 2 bases, there was a span of 10 bases. The CDR3 contains 15 residues. The CDR3 DNA is TGTGCCACCAGCAGAGACTGGGGGGTACAAGAGACCCAGTACTTC. Its translation is CATSRDWGVQETQYF.

DNA for the CDR3: TGTGCCAGCAGTGTCTACTTGGGACAGGGGGCGAAAGAGACCCAGTACTTC. Its translation is CASSVYLGQGAKETQYF. The chain employs TRBV25-1 and TRBJ2-5; 12 bases match TRBD1. CDR1 MGHDK and CDR2 SYGVNS come from the germline V gene. The CDR3 runs to 17 residues. V lost 4 bases to trimming and J lost 3 bases; unmatched junction nucleotides: 9.

CDR3 sequence: CASRGINGELFF. Written as DNA, the CDR3 is TGTGCCAGCAGAGGGATAAACGGGGAGCTGTTTTTT. The rearrangement links TRBV9 to TRBJ2-2; D ambiguous. The germline V gene encodes CDR1 SGDLS and CDR2 YYNGEE. Trimming cost V 5 bases and J 7 bases, with 9 bases left between them. The CDR3 consists of 12 residues.

The table lists this clone with a few counts. The gene calls are TRBV4-3 and TRBJ1-4; D uncertain. V lost 2 bases to trimming and J lost 3 bases, with 7 bases between them. The CDR3 consists of 14 residues. CDR1 is LGHNA and CDR2 is YSLEER in the germline V gene. The CDR3 nucleotides are TGCGCCAGCAGCCAAACGGGAGCTAATGAAAAACTGTTTTTT. This encodes CASSQTGANEKLFF.

For the CDR3, the DNA is TGTGCCAGCAGCCCGTTAGGGGACAGGGCCAATGAGCAGTTCTTC. It specifies CASSPLGDRANEQFF. The chain recombines TRBV5-4 with TRBJ2-1, with 9 bases fitting TRBD1. CDR1 is SGHNT, CDR2 YYREEE, per germline (reference sequence). After removal of 4 bases from V and 6 bases from J, the junction contained 8 bases not matched to a gene. The CDR3 has 15 amino acids.

The V call is TRBV4-3, the J call TRBJ2-3; D call uncertain. Germline CDR1 and CDR2: LGHNA and YSLEER. Trimming shortened V by 0 bases and J by 1 base, and 8 bases separated the two germline ends. This CDR3 is built from 15 residues. CDR3 coding DNA: TGCGCCAGCAGCCAAGATGGGGTCGGCACAGATACGCAGTATTTT. This translates into CASSQDGVGTDTQYF.

This clone turned up a few times. The gene calls are TRBV29-1 and TRBJ1-1, with a weak D call TRBD1 (5 bases). The CDR3 consists of 12 residues. CDR1 SQVTM and CDR2 ANQGSEA come from the germline V gene. The V gene lost 7 bases and the J gene lost 1 base, with 10 bases spanning the gap. The CDR3 reads CSAGQSNTEAFF. Here the CDR3 DNA reads TGCAGCGCAGGGCAGTCGAACACTGAAGCTTTCTTT.

The chain joins TRBV5-1 to TRBJ2-7; 10 bases match TRBD1. V was clipped by 4 bases and J by 3 bases; unmatched bases: 4. This CDR3 has 14 residues. Germline V gives CDR1 SGHRS, CDR2 YFSETQ. The CDR3 here is CASSGTGAIYEQYF. The CDR3 DNA follows: TGCGCCAGCAGCGGGACAGGGGCGATCTACGAGCAGTACTTC.

This clone showed up just a few times. This chain uses TRBV29-1 with TRBJ2-3, with a tentative D call TRBD2 (6 bases). Trimming removed 6 bases at V and 1 base at J, with 14 bases between. CDR1 SQVTM and CDR2 ANQGSEA come from the germline V gene. The CDR3 loop spans 14 amino acids. CDR3 sequence (DNA): TGCAGCGTCGCCACTAGCACCGGCACAGATACGCAGTATTTT. The encoded protein is CSVATSTGTDTQYF.

The chain joins TRBV15 to TRBJ1-6, with D hard to call. Trimming stripped 0 bases from V and 8 bases from J, with 8 bases between. Germline CDR1 is LNHNV and CDR2 is YYDKDF (reference sequence). CDR3 length: 14 amino acids. The CDR3 spells CATSREADYSPLHF. Written as DNA, the CDR3 is TGTGCCACCAGCAGAGAGGCGGACTATTCACCCCTCCACTTT.

V and J are TRBV10-3 and TRBJ2-7, with D hard to call. The CDR3 sequence is 13 residues long. Per the germline V gene, CDR1 is ENHRY and CDR2 is SYGVKD. V lost 0 bases and J 3 bases, leaving 6 bases between the germline ends. CDR3 in amino acids: CAISESQFYEQYF. CDR3 in DNA: TGTGCCATCAGTGAGTCACAGTTCTACGAGCAGTACTTC.

The chain joins TRBV23-1 to TRBJ1-1; 7 bases fit TRBD1. TRBV23-1 is reported as an ORF; its role is uncertain. The CDR3 has 16 amino acids. The ends lost 8 bases at V and 1 base at J; junction bases unmatched: 13. The CDR3: CASATYRDSKNTEAFF. DNA of the CDR3: TGCGCCAGCGCAACCTACAGGGACAGCAAGAACACTGAAGCTTTCTTT.

This clone was observed a handful of times. The rearrangement links TRBV6-1 to TRBJ2-5, with D maybe TRBD2 (5 bases). Deletions cut 6 bases from V and 1 base from J, with 15 bases between. CDR1 is MNHNS and CDR2 is SASEGT in the germline V gene. The CDR3 spans 15 residues. CDR3 sequence reads: CASSGGWSLQETQYF. CDR3 DNA sequence: TGTGCCAGCAGCGGAGGTTGGTCCCTCCAAGAGACCCAGTACTTC.

The V call is TRBV25-1, the J call TRBJ2-7; no firm D call. The V and J ends lost 3 bases and 4 bases respectively, with 7 bases between them. The CDR3 runs to 12 residues. CDR1 MGHDK and CDR2 SYGVNS come from the germline V gene. The CDR3 sequence is CASSDEVYEQYF. CDR3 nucleotides: TGTGCCAGCAGTGATGAGGTATACGAGCAGTACTTC.

This chain joins TRBV4-3 and TRBJ2-3; either TRBD1 or TRBD2 may supply D (6 bases each). V was clipped by 0 bases and J by 3 bases, with 16 bases between them. CDR3 size: 17 residues. Germline-derived CDR1 and CDR2 are LGHNA and YSLEER. The CDR3 nucleotides read TGCGCCAGCAGCCAAGAAAGGGGTGGGGGGCAGACAGATACGCAGTATTTT. Translation gives CASSQERGGGQTDTQYF.